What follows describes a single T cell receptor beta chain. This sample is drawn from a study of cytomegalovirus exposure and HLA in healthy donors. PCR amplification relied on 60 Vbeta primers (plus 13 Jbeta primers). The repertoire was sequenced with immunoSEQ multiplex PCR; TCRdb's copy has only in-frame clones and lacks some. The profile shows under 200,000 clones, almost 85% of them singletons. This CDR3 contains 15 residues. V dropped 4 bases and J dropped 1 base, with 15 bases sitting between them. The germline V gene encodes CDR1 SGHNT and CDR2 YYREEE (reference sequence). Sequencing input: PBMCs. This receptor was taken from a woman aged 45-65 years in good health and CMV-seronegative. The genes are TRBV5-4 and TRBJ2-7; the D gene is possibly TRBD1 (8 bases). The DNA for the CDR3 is TGTGCCAGCAGCCTCAGGGGGCGGGGGTCCTACGAGCAGTACTTC. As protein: CASSLRGRGSYEQYF.